These 20 T cell receptor beta chains were all obtained from the same sample, sequenced in a study of blood T cells in healthy people across ages (dated by TCRdb to the mid-2010s). The method was 5' RACE. Sequencing was performed on an Illumina HiSeq 2500. The second PCR ran for roughly 7 to 11 cycles and used a J-beta primer mix along with a sample-barcoded 5' primer. The public reads were quality trimmed at Q25 with fastp and then assembled into clones with MiXCR by TCRdb, keeping productive beta chains. Rows are unified per CDR3 protein, each entry keeping the most common DNA and genes. This sample lists 730,000 or so distinct CDR3 sequences; 40% to 45% were detected once. The ten largest clones represent 20% to 25% of the sample. Input material: blood. The source is an older woman in good health.

This sequence joins TRBV12-3 or TRBV12-4 and TRBJ2-6; the match to TRBD1 covers 7 bases. The ends lost 4 bases at V and 0 bases at J; junction bases unmatched: 9. This CDR3 has 18 amino acids. The CDR3: CASSSQTGFRSGANVLTF. CDR3 bases: TGTGCCAGCAGTTCCCAGACAGGGTTTCGCTCTGGGGCCAACGTCCTGACTTTC.

This chain links TRBV6-2 or TRBV6-3 with TRBJ1-1; D is unresolved. Germline V gene sequence: CDR1 MNHEY, CDR2 SVGEGT. V lost 4 bases, J lost 10 bases, and 13 bases lay in between. CDR3 length: 12 amino acids. DNA for the CDR3: TGTGCCAGCAGTTCTGGGCCTGGAGGAGCTTTCTTT. Residues: CASSSGPGGAFF.

This chain uses TRBV12-3 or TRBV12-4 with TRBJ2-4; D call uncertain. V dropped 5 bases and J dropped 12 bases, with 23 bases sitting between them. This CDR3 has 15 residues. In DNA form, the CDR3 reads TGTGCCAGCAGTCTTGGAACGCGACCTCATCAGGCTCAGTACTTC. It translates to CASSLGTRPHQAQYF.

V gene TRBV12-3 or TRBV12-4 combines with J gene TRBJ2-3, with D hard to call. The V and J ends lost 6 bases and 0 bases respectively, with 10 bases between them. This CDR3 is built from 14 residues. The CDR3 reads CASRHSISTDTQYF. The CDR3 DNA follows: TGTGCCAGCAGACATAGCATCAGCACAGATACGCAGTATTTT.

The rearrangement links TRBV6-5 to TRBJ2-7; D is uncertain. Germline lookup yields CDR1 MNHEY and CDR2 SVGAGI. V lost 2 bases and J 2 bases, leaving 19 bases between the germline ends. CDR3 size: 17 residues. The CDR3 reads CASSYPSVGGRTYEQYF. The CDR3 nucleotides are TGTGCCAGCAGTTACCCCAGTGTGGGCGGAAGGACCTACGAGCAGTACTTC.

This clonotype was observed at least ten times. V and J are TRBV10-3 and TRBJ1-2; 7 positions match TRBD1. Germline CDR1 is ENHRY and CDR2 is SYGVKD. V lost 6 bases and J lost 0; bases outside the gene matches: 4. The CDR3 has 14 residues. In DNA form, the CDR3 reads TGTGCCATCAGGGGGACAGAGACTAACTATGGCTACACCTTC. Its translation: CAIRGTETNYGYTF.

This clonotype showed up many times. The V gene is TRBV27, the J gene TRBJ1-2, with D perhaps TRBD1 (5 bases). This CDR3 comprises 14 residues. The V end lost 4 bases, the J end lost 1 base, and 10 bases lay between the germline ends. Germline V gene sequence: CDR1 MNHEY, CDR2 SMNVEV (reference sequence). The CDR3 is CASSSVGLNYGYTF. CDR3 sequence (DNA): TGTGCCAGCAGTTCGGTGGGGCTTAACTATGGCTACACCTTC.

Of note for this clonotype: One end of the junction is discordant with germline, which a read error may explain. The chain has TRBV6-4 and TRBJ2-3; 8 positions match TRBD2. This CDR3 contains 15 residues. Germline-derived CDR1 and CDR2 are MRHNA and SNTAGT. Here the CDR3 DNA reads TGTGCCAGCAGTGTTACTAGCGGTAGCATAGATACGCAGTATTTT. Protein product: CASSVTSGSIDTQYF.

J is TRBJ2-4 and V is TRBV7-2; D is perhaps TRBD1 or TRBD2 (5 bases each). Judging by the DNA end, TRBJ2-5 fits better; the J call may be wrong. This CDR3 is built from 15 residues. CDR1 and CDR2 from the germline V gene are SGHTA and FQGNSA. CDR3 sequence (DNA): TGTGCCAGCAGCTTAGACCGGGGCCGCAAAGAGACCCAGTACTTC. Translated: CASSLDRGRKETQYF.

V gene TRBV7-2 combines with J gene TRBJ1-6; D is ambiguous. Between the trimmed V and J ends, which lost 5 bases and 9 bases, there was a span of 20 bases. Per the germline V gene, CDR1 is SGHTA and CDR2 is FQGNSA. The CDR3 contains 16 residues. CDR3 bases: TGTGCCAGCAGCCTTGCAGAATCCAAATGGGGTTCACCCCTCCACTTT. This gives the protein CASSLAESKWGSPLHF.

This chain connects TRBV7-3 to TRBJ2-6; D gene uncertain. Per germline, CDR1 SGHTA and CDR2 FQGTGA. The V and J ends lost 5 bases and 1 base respectively, with 9 bases between them. The CDR3 is 15 amino acids. CDR3 in DNA: TGTGCCAGCAGCGCGGACGGGTCTGGGGCCAACGTCCTGACTTTC. Amino acids: CASSADGSGANVLTF.

This chain's CDR3 is CASSPKWGGDEQYF. CDR3 in DNA: TGTGCCAGCAGCCCCAAGTGGGGGGGAGACGAGCAGTACTTC. The V and J genes are TRBV3-1 and TRBJ2-5; TRBD2 agrees at 7 bases. The J call is doubtful: the DNA matches TRBJ2-7 better. Germline lookup yields CDR1 LGHDT and CDR2 YNNKEL (reference sequence). The CDR3 length is 14 residues.

V and J are TRBV6-6 and TRBJ2-1; no definite D call. The CDR3 is made up of 11 amino acids. The V gene's germline CDR1 is MNHNY and CDR2 SVGAGI (reference sequence). Trimming shortened V by 5 bases and J by 10 bases, and 9 bases separated the two germline ends. The CDR3 DNA is TGTGCCAGCAGTCCCAAGTCCGAGCAGTTCTTC. This codes for CASSPKSEQFF.

This clonotype came up a few times. The CDR3: CASSLPGLAVSTDTQYF. The CDR3 nucleotides read TGTGCCAGCAGTTTACCGGGACTAGCGGTTAGCACAGATACGCAGTATTTT. The J gene is TRBJ2-3, the V gene TRBV27; 11 bases fit TRBD2. The germline V gene encodes CDR1 MNHEY and CDR2 SMNVEV (reference sequence). The CDR3 runs 17 residues. The V gene end was trimmed by 2 bases and the J gene end by 0 bases; junction bases not matched to a gene: 4.

The rearrangement uses TRBV7-9 and TRBJ2-1; 15 bases are a match to TRBD2. With V trimmed by 5 bases and J by 6 bases, 17 bases remained unmatched. The CDR3 has 20 amino acids. Per the germline V gene, CDR1 is SEHNR and CDR2 is FQNEAQ (reference sequence). The CDR3 is CASSPGRGLAGGNPTNEQFF. Written as DNA, the CDR3 is TGTGCCAGCAGCCCAGGCAGGGGACTAGCGGGAGGAAACCCGACCAATGAGCAGTTCTTC.

The rearrangement joins TRBV4-3 to TRBJ2-1; D is tentatively TRBD1 or TRBD2 (5 bases each). The J call is uncertain, as TRBJ2-7 better fits the DNA end. Germline V gene data show CDR1 as LGHNA and CDR2 as YSLEER. This CDR3 contains 17 residues. CDR3 sequence (DNA): TGCGCCAGCAGCCAAGCCTCGGGGCCTGGCTCCTACAATGAGCAGTACTTC. This sequence encodes CASSQASGPGSYNEQYF.

This clonotype appeared many times. This chain links TRBV29-1 with TRBJ1-2, with a tentative D call TRBD1 (6 bases). The CDR3 is 12 residues long. V dropped 2 bases and J dropped 4 bases, with 8 bases sitting between them. Per germline, CDR1 SQVTM and CDR2 ANQGSEA. CDR3 DNA sequence: TGCAGCGTTGAACACAGGGCCTATGGCTACACCTTC. It codes for CSVEHRAYGYTF.

This chain joins TRBV29-1 and TRBJ2-5; 9 positions match TRBD2. The CDR3 has 14 residues. Germline V CDR1 and CDR2: SQVTM, ANQGSEA. V gave up 2 bases and J gave up 2 bases; unmatched junction bases: 3. CDR3 sequence (DNA): TGCAGCGTTGAAAGGCGGGGGGGACAAGAGACCCAGTACTTC. Protein: CSVERRGGQETQYF.

Only a few counts were recorded for this clonotype. This chain connects TRBV6-2 or TRBV6-3 to TRBJ2-3; TRBD2 matches 7 bases. V lost 7 bases to trimming and J lost 1 base; unmatched junction nucleotides: 8. Per germline, CDR1 MNHEY and CDR2 SVGEGT. CDR3 size: 15 residues. The CDR3 coding sequence is TGTGCCAGCACATCAAGTCTAGCGGGCACAGATACGCAGTATTTT. Its protein is CASTSSLAGTDTQYF.

This clonotype was seen more than once but under ten times. The V and J genes are TRBV7-6 and TRBJ2-3, with D perhaps TRBD2 (6 bases). Trimming stripped 0 bases from V and 8 bases from J, with 15 bases between. CDR1 is SGHVS and CDR2 is FNYEAQ in the germline V gene. This CDR3 contains 15 residues. DNA of the CDR3: TGTGCCAGCAGCTTAGCGGATCCGGGAGTTAGTACGCAGTATTTT. This encodes CASSLADPGVSTQYF.